The present TCR beta chain was sequenced within a study of T cells in localized non-small cell lung cancer. The V and J ends lost 3 bases and 7 bases respectively, with 15 bases between them. The CDR3 covers 14 residues. CDR1 and CDR2 from the germline V gene are MNHEY and SMNVEV (reference sequence). Method: immunoSEQ multiplex PCR; TCRdb's copy keeps in-frame clones and lacks some. Of around 16,000 clones listed, roughly 80% are singletons. The receptor comes from a male donor at least 60 years old with stage I lung adenocarcinoma. The chain has TRBV27 and TRBJ1-2, with TRBD1 as a possible D gene (6 bases). The material was peripheral blood, obtained before any cancer treatment. The CDR3 reads CASSFGDKRSGYTF. For the CDR3, the DNA is TGTGCCAGCAGTTTTGGGGACAAACGATCTGGCTACACCTTC.